Shown below are 15 T cell receptor beta chains from a single sample sequenced in a study of blood T cell repertoires in COVID-19. Measured with immunoSEQ multiplex PCR; TCRdb has only the in-frame clones, and not every one. The table shows about 85,000 clones, with under 95% occurring only once. What was sequenced was peripheral blood. The receptors were gathered from a human donor with active COVID-19. The donor label of this sample is uncertain.

The chain is built from TRBV13 and TRBJ2-2; 8 bases are a match to TRBD1. CDR1 is PRHDT and CDR2 is FYEKMQ in the germline V gene (reference sequence). Trimming took 4 bases from V and 7 from J; bases not matched to a gene: 5. This CDR3 contains 14 residues. CDR3 loop: CASSYDRGDGELFF. The CDR3 DNA reads as TGTGCCAGCAGCTACGACAGGGGTGACGGGGAGCTGTTTTTT.

CDR3 in amino acids: CATSGATEQFF. In DNA, the CDR3 is TGTGCCACCAGCGGGGCAACGGAGCAGTTCTTC. The V gene is TRBV15, the J gene TRBJ2-1, with a weak D call TRBD1 (5 bases). The CDR3 is made up of 11 amino acids. From germline, CDR1 is LNHNV and CDR2 YYDKDF (reference sequence). V was pared by 5 bases and J by 10 bases, with 9 bases between.

The chain is built from TRBV7-3 and TRBJ2-2; 8 bases align to TRBD2. CDR3 size: 16 residues. Germline-derived CDR1 and CDR2 are SGHTA and FQGTGA. After removal of 8 bases from V and 7 bases from J, the junction contained 15 bases not matched to a gene. CDR3 sequence: CASGMTGGAEGGELFF. As DNA, the CDR3 is TGTGCCAGCGGGATGACCGGGGGGGCCGAAGGCGGGGAGCTGTTTTTT.

The count of this clone is one. The chain combines TRBV5-1 with TRBJ1-1, with D possibly TRBD1 on 6 matching bases. The CDR3 runs 15 residues. The V end lost 3 bases, the J end lost 5 bases, and 17 bases lay between the germline ends. CDR1 is SGHRS and CDR2 is YFSETQ in the germline V gene. The CDR3 DNA sequence: TGCGCCAGCAGCTCAACCATCAGGGGTACGACTGAAGCTTTCTTT. Amino acids: CASSSTIRGTTEAFF.

The rearrangement links TRBV25-1 to TRBJ2-5; TRBD1 aligns across 8 bases. CDR3 length: 15 residues. From germline, CDR1 is MGHDK and CDR2 SYGVNS. The V and J ends lost 5 bases and 5 bases, in that order; junction bases with no gene match: 10. The CDR3 nucleotides are TGTGCCAGCAGTTATGGACAGGGAGGAGGGGAGACCCAGTACTTC. Its translation: CASSYGQGGGETQYF.

CDR3 protein: CASSINRQGAGEQYF. In DNA, the CDR3 is TGTGCCAGCTCGATCAATAGACAGGGGGCGGGCGAGCAGTACTTC. V and J are TRBV18 and TRBJ2-7; 10 bases agree with TRBD1. The CDR3 consists of 15 residues. Germline lookup yields CDR1 KGHSH and CDR2 LQKENI. The junction had 11 bases not matched to a gene; V was cut back by 6 bases and J by 6 bases. Full variable domain (rest looked up from reference TRBV18 and TRBJ2-7): NAGVMQNPRHLVRRRGQEARLRCSPMKGHSHVYWYRQLPEEGLKFMVYLQKENIIDESGMPKERFSAEFPKEGPSILRIQQVVRGDSAAYFCASSINRQGAGEQYFGPGTRLTVT.

V and J are TRBV29-1 and TRBJ1-1; TRBD1 might be the D (6 bases). This CDR3 has 15 residues. Germline assignment: CDR1 SQVTM and CDR2 ANQGSEA. V shed 4 bases and J shed 0 bases, with 15 bases lying between them. The CDR3 DNA follows: TGCAGCGTTGGTGAGGACAGCAGTCTGAACACTGAAGCTTTCTTT. Protein: CSVGEDSSLNTEAFF.

The chain's CDR3 is CASSQDNRGWDEKLFF. DNA for the CDR3: TGCGCCAGCAGCCAAGACAACAGGGGGTGGGATGAAAAACTGTTTTTT. The rearrangement joins TRBV4-1 to TRBJ1-4, with 8 bases identical to TRBD1. Germline CDR1 and CDR2: MGHRA and YSYEKL. After removal of 0 bases from V and 6 bases from J, the junction contained 6 bases not matched to a gene. The CDR3 totals 16 residues.

This chain joins TRBV5-1 and TRBJ1-1; a weak D match, TRBD1 (6 bases). V dropped 4 bases and J dropped 8 bases, with 18 bases sitting between them. Per the germline V gene, CDR1 is SGHRS and CDR2 is YFSETQ. This CDR3 has 14 residues. CDR3 sequence (DNA): TGCGCCAGCAGCACTACAGGGTATTCTTCGGAAGCTTTCTTT. Amino acids: CASSTTGYSSEAFF.

The DNA for the CDR3 is TGTGCCAGCTCGACCAACAGGGACACGGGCGCCTATGGCTACACCTTC. Protein sequence: CASSTNRDTGAYGYTF. J is TRBJ1-2 and V is TRBV18, with TRBD1 as a possible D gene (6 bases). Germline V gene sequence: CDR1 KGHSH, CDR2 LQKENI. The CDR3 extends over 16 amino acids. Trimming cost V 6 bases and J 4 bases, with 21 bases left between them.

CDR3 loop: CASSFQGNEKLFF. The CDR3 nucleotides are TGCGCCAGCAGCTTTCAGGGTAATGAAAAACTGTTTTTT. V and J are TRBV5-1 and TRBJ1-4; D is perhaps TRBD1 (5 bases). Trimming removed 2 bases from V and 4 bases from J, with 6 bases in between. The CDR3 consists of 13 residues. Germline CDR1 and CDR2: SGHRS and YFSETQ.

The chain links TRBV11-2 to TRBJ2-7, with 8 bases fitting TRBD1. Germline values: CDR1 SGHAT, CDR2 FQNNGV. The CDR3 length is 15 residues. J gave up 3 bases and V 4 bases, and 8 bases lay outside the gene matches. In nucleotides, the CDR3 is TGTGCCAGCAGCTCTAGCCGGGACAGGCTCTACGAGCAGTACTTC. Translation gives CASSSSRDRLYEQYF.

CDR3 sequence reads: CASSPLGRASGTSGSYNEQFF. The CDR3 DNA reads TGTGCCAGCTCACCGCTTGGAAGGGCGTCTGGGACTAGCGGCTCCTACAATGAGCAGTTCTTC. The chain couples TRBV18 to TRBJ2-1; 11 bases are shared with TRBD2. V trimming: 3 bases; J trimming: 0 bases; junction bases outside the gene matches: 16. Germline V gene sequence: CDR1 KGHSH, CDR2 LQKENI. CDR3 size: 21 residues.

J is TRBJ1-3 and V is TRBV5-6; TRBD1 is a possible D gene (5 bases). Germline loops: CDR1 SGHDT, CDR2 YYEEEE. The CDR3 consists of 16 residues. Trimming removed 1 base from V and 4 bases from J, with 15 bases in between. The CDR3 sequence is CASSLRVQGTGNTIYF. In nucleotides, the CDR3 is TGTGCCAGCAGCTTGCGGGTTCAGGGAACGGGAAACACCATATATTTT.

This clone was observed a single time. The gene calls are TRBV27 and TRBJ2-7, with D perhaps TRBD2 (5 bases). This CDR3 has 13 amino acids. Between the trimmed V and J ends, which lost 5 bases and 1 base, there was a span of 9 bases. The germline gives CDR1 MNHEY, CDR2 SMNVEV (reference sequence). The DNA for the CDR3 is TGTGCCAGCAGTCCCGGGGAGTCCTACGAGCAGTACTTC. It translates to CASSPGESYEQYF.